This T cell receptor (beta chain) appears in the sequencing data of a study of T cell responses to AZD1222 COVID-19 vaccine. General study points: The reported proportion of spike-specific TCRs targeting unmutated variant regions was nearly half. Elevations in Spike-specific TCR breadth and depth followed administration of two AZD1222 doses.

The CDR3 consists of 13 residues. Trimming removed 8 bases from V and 1 base from J, with 12 bases in between. Per germline, CDR1 MGHRA and CDR2 YSYEKL. Assay used: immunoSEQ multiplex PCR; TCRdb lists only in-frame clones, some missing. Altogether tens of thousands of clones are present, about 83% being singletons, with the ten largest covering around 7.8%. On this clone itself: Its antigen is not identified.

The material was peripheral blood, obtained on day 0 of AZD1222 vaccination. The rearrangement uses TRBV4-1 and TRBJ2-7; no firm D call. The origin of this receptor is an adult in good health. The CDR3 DNA sequence: TGCGCCAGCTACCCACACGCTTCCTACGAGCAGTACTTC. It is translated as CASYPHASYEQYF.